The rows below give T cell receptor beta chains drawn from one sample of a study of prognosis after radiotherapy for stage I lung cancer. TCRdb processed the multiplex PCR reads anew with MiXCR; each CDR3 protein has one entry. Of about 17,000 distinct CDR3 sequences detected, 17% appear once; the ten largest clones hold around two fifths. The sample was PBMCs, taken before or after stereotactic body radiation therapy (not recorded which). The receptors come from a donor of 50 years or more with non-small cell lung cancer. Each CDR3 is given with its conserved first and last residue. A D gene is named only where the DNA matches it firmly. Clone size appears in some rows only: once, few, many, or a class for an expanded clone.

v_gene	abundance	j_gene	d_gene	len	CDR3nt	CDR3aa
TRBV11-3	.	TRBJ2-5	.	13	TGTGCCAGCAGCTTACTGAGCCAAGAGACCCAGTACTTC	CASSLLSQETQYF
TRBV5-5	many	TRBJ1-1	.	13	TGTGCCAGCAGCCTTCTAAATAGAGCTGAAGCTTTCTTT	CASSLLNRAEAFF
TRBV20-1	few	TRBJ2-3	TRBD2	20	TGCAGTGCTAGAGATTCGGCGACTAGCGGGGGGCGAGTGAGCACAGATACGCAGTATTTT	CSARDSATSGGRVSTDTQYF
TRBV7-2	many	TRBJ2-7	.	13	TGTGCCAGCAGCTTAGCGGGAGGGGGTGAGCAGTACTTC	CASSLAGGGEQYF
TRBV6-2/TRBV6-3	.	TRBJ1-6	.	15	TGTGCCAGCAGTGCCTGGGACACTAGTAATTCACCCCTCCACTTT	CASSAWDTSNSPLHF
TRBV27	many	TRBJ2-5	.	14	TGTGCCAGCAGTTTAGGGCCAGGGCCGGAGACCCAGTACTTC	CASSLGPGPETQYF
TRBV28	many	TRBJ2-7	TRBD1	17	TGTGCCAGCAGTTTAGGGACAGGGGGCGGAAGAACCTACGAGCAGTACTTC	CASSLGTGGGRTYEQYF
TRBV11-3	medium-sized	TRBJ2-7	TRBD1	17	TGTGCCAGCAGCTTAGATCGCCTGGGACAGGTCGACTACGAGCAGTACTTC	CASSLDRLGQVDYEQYF
TRBV11-2	.	TRBJ2-3	.	16	TGTGCCAGCAGCTTAGTTTCGGGACTGAGCACAGATACGCAGTATTTT	CASSLVSGLSTDTQYF
TRBV15	.	TRBJ2-1	TRBD2	19	TGTGCCACCAGCAGAGATCGCACTAGCGGGAGGGCGACGCGCAATGAGCAGTTCTTC	CATSRDRTSGRATRNEQFF
TRBV7-9	many	TRBJ2-3	TRBD2	17	TGTGCCAGCAGCTTAGGCGGGGGGCTTTCTACCACAGATACGCAGTATTTT	CASSLGGGLSTTDTQYF
TRBV30	many	TRBJ1-2	.	14	TGTGCCTGGAGTGTACCTACAGTGAGTGTTGGCTACACCTTC	CAWSVPTVSVGYTF
TRBV18	many	TRBJ1-1	TRBD1	20	TGTGCCAGCTCACCCCACCTTCTAACCGGGACAGGGGTTCTCATCACTGAAGCTTTCTTT	CASSPHLLTGTGVLITEAFF
TRBV25-1	few	TRBJ1-5	.	15	TGTGCCAGCAGTGGGGCGGGGGGGGGCAATCAGCCCCAGCATTTT	CASSGAGGGNQPQHF
TRBV27	many	TRBJ1-5	.	12	TGTGCCAGCAGGACCGTTAATCAGCCCCAGCATTTT	CASRTVNQPQHF
TRBV20-1	many	TRBJ1-2	.	15	TGCAGTGCTAGCTTGAGCGGGGGCGGAGGCTATGGCTACACCTTC	CSASLSGGGGYGYTF
TRBV5-1	many	TRBJ1-2	.	14	TGCGCCAGCAGCCTCACAGCGACTAACTATGGCTACACCTTC	CASSLTATNYGYTF
TRBV5-4	many	TRBJ2-3	.	15	TGTGCCAGCAGTCTTCCCGGAGAGGGCGCAGATACGCAGTATTTT	CASSLPGEGADTQYF
TRBV12-3/TRBV12-4	many	TRBJ2-7	TRBD2	14	TGTGCCAGCACCTCGGGGGGAAGAGGGTACGAGCAGTACTTC	CASTSGGRGYEQYF
TRBV5-1	many	TRBJ2-1	.	14	TGCGCCAGCGGCAGAAGCGGGACATCGGGTGAGCAGTTCTTC	CASGRSGTSGEQFF
TRBV12-3/TRBV12-4	many	TRBJ2-7	TRBD2	15	TGTGCCAGCAGTATTGGACTAGCGGGAGGGCGGGAGCAGTACTTC	CASSIGLAGGREQYF
TRBV7-3	many	TRBJ2-3	TRBD2	16	TGTGCCAGCAGCTTAAGGGGAGCGGGGGGCCCAGATACGCAGTATTTT	CASSLRGAGGPDTQYF
TRBV7-3	many	TRBJ1-1	.	13	TGTGCCAGCAGCTTCACAGGGCTCCATGAAGCTTTCTTT	CASSFTGLHEAFF
TRBV28	medium-sized	TRBJ2-1	TRBD2	16	TGTGCCAGCACCTCCCTGGGAGGGAAATATGACAATGAGCAGTTCTTC	CASTSLGGKYDNEQFF
TRBV20-1	many	TRBJ1-1	.	11	TGCAGTGGGGGCACGAACACTGAAGCTTTCTTT	CSGGTNTEAFF
TRBV3-1	many	TRBJ1-2	TRBD1	12	TGTGCCAGCAGCCAGACAGGGGACGGCTACACCTTC	CASSQTGDGYTF
TRBV7-9	many	TRBJ1-2	.	13	TGTGCCAGCAGCCTCGTAGACAGCTATGGCTACACCTTC	CASSLVDSYGYTF
TRBV7-9	large	TRBJ1-1	.	13	TGTGCCAGCAGCTTAGCCGGGCGGGTTGAAGCTTTCTTT	CASSLAGRVEAFF
TRBV20-1	many	TRBJ2-3	.	15	TGCAGTGCTAGATCCAGGGCCGAGATCATGGATACGCAGTATTTT	CSARSRAEIMDTQYF
TRBV30	many	TRBJ2-1	TRBD1	14	TGTGCCTGGAGCGGACAGGGGAACTACAATGAGCAGTTCTTC	CAWSGQGNYNEQFF
TRBV6-2/TRBV6-3	many	TRBJ2-3	.	14	TGTGCCAGCAGTTACCCCCAGTTTGCAGATACGCAGTATTTT	CASSYPQFADTQYF
TRBV9	many	TRBJ2-7	.	14	TGTGCCAGCAGCGTAGGGCCGAGCACCTACGAGCAGTACTTC	CASSVGPSTYEQYF
TRBV19	many	TRBJ2-2	.	15	TGTGCCAGTAGTATTTTTCACACGAACACCGGGGAGCTGTTTTTT	CASSIFHTNTGELFF
TRBV5-1	many	TRBJ1-1	.	16	TGCGCCAGCAGCCCTAACCCGAGGGACCGGGTCACTGAAGCTTTCTTT	CASSPNPRDRVTEAFF
TRBV28	medium-sized	TRBJ2-1	.	13	TGTGCCAGTGTGATAGGAGGTGGAGGTGAGCAGTTCTTC	CASVIGGGGEQFF
TRBV5-5	medium-sized	TRBJ2-3	.	14	TGTGCCAGCAGCTTTGACTCAGGGAGGGATACGCAGTATTTT	CASSFDSGRDTQYF
TRBV6-1	many	TRBJ1-1	TRBD1	19	TGTGCCAGCAGACCAGATACCAGGGGGCGAACCCCGATGAACACTGAAGCTTTCTTT	CASRPDTRGRTPMNTEAFF
TRBV7-3	many	TRBJ2-1	.	14	TGTGCCAGCAGCTTAGACGGGAGAGGTAATGAGCAGTTCTTC	CASSLDGRGNEQFF
TRBV6-2/TRBV6-3	many	TRBJ2-1	TRBD2	16	TGTGCCAGCAGTTACCGCGGGGGGGTCCCCTACAATGAGCAGTTCTTC	CASSYRGGVPYNEQFF
TRBV19	.	TRBJ2-1	.	13	TGTGCCAGTAGTATCAAAGTGCGAGCTGAGCAGTCCTTC	CASSIKVRAEQSF